The clone carrying this T cell receptor beta chain was recorded a few times. Its antigen is as yet unknown. Time point denoted: week 3, after first cycle of checkpoint inhibitor. Prior systemic cancer therapy, immunosuppressant use and other active malignancies excluded patients. V lost 4 bases and J 6 bases, leaving 24 bases between the germline ends. Germline V gives CDR1 SEHNR, CDR2 FQNEAQ (reference sequence). The CDR3 consists of 17 residues. These data originate in a study of blood T cell dynamics during melanoma immunotherapy. Study details: Standard first-line treatment here was pembrolizumab or nivolumab plus ipilimumab in metastatic melanoma. Study-wide findings and caveats: It remained unknown if the driving T cell clones were melanoma-specific.

Every bulk PBMC sample received the same 350 ng of DNA. This table comes from immunoSEQ multiplex PCR, and its TCRdb copy is limited to in-frame clones, with some not included. The sample records about 9,000 clones, approximately 85% being singletons. The chain employs TRBV7-9 and TRBJ1-2; D is perhaps TRBD1 (6 bases). The sequence came from a human donor with melanoma. The material was blood, obtained from a patient treated with checkpoint blockade. The CDR3 bases are TGTGCCAGCAGCTCACGCCGTGGGGGGCGCGACTATGATGGCTACACCTTC. It specifies CASSSRRGGRDYDGYTF.